The 5 T cell receptor beta chains listed next were all sequenced from one sample in a study of human T cells and chemical hapten exposure. TCRdb reprocessed the RACE reads via MiXCR and lists one record per CDR3 protein. The sample holds about 80,000 distinct CDR3 sequences, 7.5% to 9% seen once. The time point was: patch test 1, 2 weeks after DPC sensitization. Regarding treatment: therapeutic diphenylcyclopropenone sensitization with weekly scalp DPC. Source: whole blood, taken in connection with sensitization to the hapten diphenylcyclopropenone (DPC). Receptors were obtained from a woman younger than 45 with alopecia areata. Some clones in this sample may be carry-over from other donors' samples.

This clonotype has a count of ten or more. This chain uses TRBV7-9 with TRBJ2-1; D remains unclear. Germline CDR1 is SEHNR and CDR2 is FQNEAQ (reference sequence). V was pared by 2 bases and J by 0 bases, with 8 bases between. This CDR3 is 15 amino acids long. The DNA for the CDR3 is TGTGCCAGCAGCTTATTAGGTTCCTCCTACAATGAGCAGTTCTTC. This gives the protein CASSLLGSSYNEQFF.

This clonotype has more than one count but fewer than ten. V usage is TRBV5-1 and J usage is TRBJ2-1; D call uncertain. The germline gives CDR1 SGHRS, CDR2 YFSETQ. The ends were cut back, 1 base at V and 4 bases at J, with 6 bases in the middle. This CDR3 is built from 13 residues. The CDR3 is CASSLTSYNEQFF. For the CDR3, the DNA is TGCGCCAGCAGCTTGACCAGTTACAATGAGCAGTTCTTC.

The table lists this clonotype with a few counts. The chain links TRBV20-1 to TRBJ1-1; D is unclear. The CDR3 spans 11 residues. V was pared by 1 base and J by 5 bases, with 5 bases between. Germline V gene sequence: CDR1 DFQATT, CDR2 SNEGSKA (reference sequence). CDR3 region: CSARVETEAFF. As DNA, the CDR3 is TGCAGTGCTAGAGTGGAGACTGAAGCTTTCTTT.

This clonotype was recorded many times. The chain has TRBV6-1 and TRBJ2-3; the D gene is possibly TRBD1 (6 bases). CDR1 and CDR2 (germline): MNHNS, SASEGT. Trimming left V 2 bases short and J 1 base short, with 7 bases between. The CDR3 extends over 14 amino acids. The CDR3 DNA is TGTGCCAGCAGTGAAAGACAGGGCACAGATACGCAGTATTTT. The encoded protein is CASSERQGTDTQYF.

The V and J genes are TRBV7-9 and TRBJ1-6, with TRBD1 identical over 7 bases. Germline CDR1 SEHNR, CDR2 FQNEAQ (reference sequence). The V and J ends lost 5 bases and 7 bases, in that order; junction bases with no gene match: 8. This CDR3 has 15 residues. CDR3 bases: TGTGCCAGCAGCCCCCTGAGGGACAGCAATTCACCCCTCCACTTT. This sequence encodes CASSPLRDSNSPLHF.